Each of the 11 T cell receptor beta chains below was sequenced from the same sample in a study of a mutant IDH1 vaccine in newly diagnosed glioma. These TCRs' antigens remain unknown. The protocol was immunoSEQ multiplex PCR, while the TCRdb copy is restricted to in-frame clones and leaves out a portion. The sample contains over 30,000 clones, 90% of which appear only once. Time point denoted: week 47, end of study. Topical imiquimod accompanied each vaccine dose, which consisted of 300 ug of mutant IDH1 20-mer peptide. Material: PBMCs, obtained from a glioma patient whose treatment included an IDH1 peptide vaccine. The source of these receptors is a woman between 40 and 50 years old with glioma.

The rearrangement joins TRBV20-1 to TRBJ1-2; D is unclear. Deletions cut 4 bases from V and 8 bases from J, with 8 bases between. The CDR3 runs to 10 residues. In germline, CDR1 is DFQATT, CDR2 SNEGSKA (reference sequence). The CDR3, as DNA: TGCAGTGCTATCGAGGAAGGCTACACCTTC. This translates into CSAIEEGYTF.

V gene TRBV7-2 combines with J gene TRBJ2-7; 7 bases fit TRBD2. J was trimmed by 4 bases and V by 3 bases; bases with no gene match: 15. CDR1 is SGHTA, CDR2 FQGNSA, per germline. This CDR3 region has 17 residues. CDR3 region: CASSFRASGKTGYEQYF. The CDR3 region has the DNA TGTGCCAGCAGCTTTAGGGCTAGCGGAAAGACGGGGTACGAGCAGTACTTC. Looking up the rest from reference TRBV7-2 and TRBJ2-7 gives the full variable domain: GAGVSQSPSNKVTEKGKDVELRCDPISGHTALYWYRQSLGQGLEFLIYFQGNSAPDKSGLPSDRFSAERTGGSVSTLTIQRTQQEDSAVYLCASSFRASGKTGYEQYFGPGTRLTVT.

The genes are TRBV4-1 and TRBJ2-7, with TRBD1 identical over 7 bases. Germline V gene data show CDR1 as MGHRA and CDR2 as YSYEKL. V shed 4 bases, J shed 4 bases, and the junction held 10 bases outside the gene matches. The length of the CDR3 is 15 residues. CDR3 loop: CASSLDQGVFYEQYF. The CDR3, as DNA: TGCGCCAGCAGCCTCGATCAGGGGGTTTTTTACGAGCAGTACTTC.

The chain uses TRBV27 and TRBJ1-5; D not resolved. Germline CDR1 is MNHEY and CDR2 is SMNVEV (reference sequence). Trimming left V 4 bases short and J 3 bases short, with 4 bases between. The CDR3 runs 12 residues. The CDR3 DNA reads TGTGCCAGCAGTTCCCTCAATCAGCCCCAGCATTTT. Its protein is CASSSLNQPQHF.

The V gene is TRBV5-1, the J gene TRBJ2-7; D possibly corresponds to TRBD2 (6 bases). V was cut by 0 bases and J by 1 base, with 14 bases left in between. In germline, CDR1 is SGHRS, CDR2 YFSETQ. The CDR3 runs 16 residues. The CDR3 is CASSLVASSASYEQYF. CDR3 nucleotides: TGCGCCAGCAGCTTGGTTGCATCTAGCGCTTCCTACGAGCAGTACTTC.

The rearrangement uses TRBV5-1 and TRBJ1-2; D ambiguous. Trimming removed 0 bases from V and 4 bases from J, with 4 bases in between. From germline, CDR1 is SGHRS and CDR2 YFSETQ. The length of the CDR3 is 12 residues. The CDR3 nucleotides are TGCGCCAGCAGCTTGGAGGGCTATGGCTACACCTTC. The encoded protein is CASSLEGYGYTF.

The gene calls are TRBV5-4 and TRBJ2-7; D not resolved. Germline lookup yields CDR1 SGHNT and CDR2 YYREEE (reference sequence). V was shortened by 0 bases and J by 0 bases, with 4 bases between the two germline ends. The CDR3 is 13 residues long. CDR3 sequence: CASSLGSSYEQYF. In DNA form, the CDR3 reads TGTGCCAGCAGCTTGGGGAGCTCCTACGAGCAGTACTTC.

This clone was observed a handful of times. The chain joins TRBV10-3 to TRBJ2-7; a weak D match, TRBD2 (5 bases). The CDR3 totals 14 residues. Germline lookup yields CDR1 ENHRY and CDR2 SYGVKD. The germline V and J ends were trimmed by 7 bases and 0 bases, with 13 bases remaining between them. CDR3 in amino acids: CAITDERNSYEQYF. Here the CDR3 DNA reads TGTGCCATCACTGACGAGCGGAACTCCTACGAGCAGTACTTC.

In this sample, this clone turned up once. The rearrangement joins TRBV7-2 to TRBJ1-2; the D gene is possibly TRBD1 (5 bases). V shed 0 bases and J shed 8 bases, with 13 bases lying between them. The germline V gene has CDR1 SGHTA and CDR2 FQGNSA. The CDR3 has 14 amino acids. The CDR3 sequence is CASSLAAGVRGYTF. CDR3 coding DNA: TGTGCCAGCAGCTTAGCGGCGGGGGTACGGGGCTACACCTTC.

The chain employs TRBV9 and TRBJ2-5; D is ambiguous. V shed 0 bases and J shed 7 bases, with 7 bases lying between them. The CDR3 loop spans 12 amino acids. Germline loops: CDR1 SGDLS, CDR2 YYNGEE. Here the CDR3 DNA reads TGTGCCAGCAGCGTAGGCAGTGGGACCCAGTACTTC. Translating it yields CASSVGSGTQYF.

The J gene is TRBJ2-1, the V gene TRBV2, with D perhaps TRBD1 or TRBD2 (5 bases each). Trimming pared 2 bases from V and 5 bases from J, leaving 16 bases between. Germline assignment: CDR1 SNHLY and CDR2 FYNNEI. The CDR3 runs 16 residues. The CDR3 sequence is CASSEFWGRGNNEQFF. CDR3 in DNA: TGTGCCAGCAGTGAATTCTGGGGGAGAGGGAACAATGAGCAGTTCTTC.